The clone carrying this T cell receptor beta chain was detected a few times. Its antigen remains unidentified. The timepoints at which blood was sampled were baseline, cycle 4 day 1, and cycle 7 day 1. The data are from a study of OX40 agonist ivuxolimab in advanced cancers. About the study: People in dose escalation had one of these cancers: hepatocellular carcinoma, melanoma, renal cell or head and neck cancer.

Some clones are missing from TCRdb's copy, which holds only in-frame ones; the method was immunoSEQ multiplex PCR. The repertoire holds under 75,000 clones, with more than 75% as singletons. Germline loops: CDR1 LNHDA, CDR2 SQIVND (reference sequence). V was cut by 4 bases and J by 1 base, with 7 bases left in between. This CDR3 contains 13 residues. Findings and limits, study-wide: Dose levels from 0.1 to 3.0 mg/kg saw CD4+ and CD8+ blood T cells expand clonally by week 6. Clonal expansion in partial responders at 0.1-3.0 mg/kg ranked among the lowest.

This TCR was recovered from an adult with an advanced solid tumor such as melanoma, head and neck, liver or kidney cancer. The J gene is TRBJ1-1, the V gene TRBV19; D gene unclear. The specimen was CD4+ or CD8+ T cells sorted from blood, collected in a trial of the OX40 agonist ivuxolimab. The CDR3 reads CASSSSRNTEAFF. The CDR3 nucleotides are TGTGCCAGTAGTAGTTCCAGGAACACTGAAGCTTTCTTT. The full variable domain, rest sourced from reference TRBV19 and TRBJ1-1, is DGGITQSPKYLFRKEGQNVTLSCEQNLNHDAMYWYRQDPGQGLRLIYYSQIVNDFQKGDIAEGYSVSREKKESFPLTVTSAQKNPTAFYLCASSSSRNTEAFFGQGTRLTVV.